This TCR beta chain was found in a study of neoadjuvant nivolumab and ipilimumab in lung cancer. Measured with immunoSEQ multiplex PCR; TCRdb has only the in-frame clones, and not every one. Of 7,000 to 8,500 clones listed, about nine tenths are singletons. Germline CDR1 MGHRA, CDR2 YSYEKL. The CDR3 extends over 16 amino acids. Trimming pared 3 bases from V and 2 bases from J, leaving 13 bases between. The sample was tumor tissue, taken after neoadjuvant nivolumab, alone or with ipilimumab, at or shortly before surgery. The clonotype comes from an adult with non-small cell lung cancer. Some clones in this sample may be carry-over from other donors' samples. The chain has TRBV4-1 and TRBJ2-2; D perhaps matches TRBD1 (6 bases). The CDR3 coding sequence is TGCGCCAGCAGCCACTCGACAGGAACAAACACCGGGGAGCTGTTTTTT. This translates into CASSHSTGTNTGELFF.